These T cell receptor beta chains were read from a single sample in a study of blood T cell repertoires in COVID-19. The data were produced by immunoSEQ multiplex PCR, yet TCRdb's version contains in-frame clones alone and is incomplete. This sample yields about 70,000 clones, of which over 70% are seen a single time; roughly 21% belongs to the top ten. Sample: peripheral blood. The receptors here all came from a man between 65 and 85 years old with acute or convalescent COVID-19. CDR3s include the opening cysteine and the closing phenylalanine or tryptophan. A D gene is named only where the DNA matches it firmly. The size entry is marked missing in some rows and otherwise reads once, few, many or a size class.

DNA: TGTGCCAGCAGCCGGACCCAGGGGACTGAAGCTTTCTTT; CDR3: CASSRTQGTEAFF; J: TRBJ1-1; D: .; V: TRBV27; size: few
DNA: TGTGCCAGCTCATTCGGACAGGGGGCCGTTCAGCCCCAGCATTTT; CDR3: CASSFGQGAVQPQHF; J: TRBJ1-5; D: TRBD1; V: TRBV18; size: .
DNA: TGTGCCAGCTCAGTGGACAGCCGGTCCTACAATGAGCAGTTCTTC; CDR3: CASSVDSRSYNEQFF; J: TRBJ2-1; D: .; V: TRBV18; size: .
DNA: TGTGCCAGCAGTTCCGGGACTAGCGTGGATACGCAGTATTTT; CDR3: CASSSGTSVDTQYF; J: TRBJ2-3; D: TRBD2; V: TRBV28; size: few
DNA: TGTGCCACCAGCAGAGTCCTTACAGGGGTCGCTGGCTACACCTTC; CDR3: CATSRVLTGVAGYTF; J: TRBJ1-2; D: TRBD1; V: TRBV15; size: .
DNA: TGTGCCAGCAGCCCGTTGCAGGGGGCTCTATCAGGCACAGATACGCAGTATTTT; CDR3: CASSPLQGALSGTDTQYF; J: TRBJ2-3; D: TRBD1; V: TRBV7-9; size: .
DNA: TGCGCCAGCAGCCAAGATTATAGCGGGAGGAGTTACAATGAGCAGTTCTTC; CDR3: CASSQDYSGRSYNEQFF; J: TRBJ2-1; D: TRBD2; V: TRBV4-3; size: .
DNA: TGTGCCAGCAGCCGCGGACAGGGAATGAACACTGAAGCTTTCTTT; CDR3: CASSRGQGMNTEAFF; J: TRBJ1-1; D: TRBD1; V: TRBV7-3; size: .
DNA: TGTGCCAGCAGTTTACGGGACAGAGCCACCGGGGAGCTGTTTTTT; CDR3: CASSLRDRATGELFF; J: TRBJ2-2; D: TRBD1; V: TRBV28; size: .
DNA: TGTGCCAGTTACAGGGAAGGGACGAGGGACTATGGCTACACCTTC; CDR3: CASYREGTRDYGYTF; J: TRBJ1-2; D: .; V: TRBV19; size: few
DNA: TGTGCCAGCAGCCCTTCAGGTGGAAACACCATATATTTT; CDR3: CASSPSGGNTIYF; J: TRBJ1-3; D: .; V: TRBV7-2; size: .
DNA: TGCGCCAGCAGCATAGGTGGGACAGGGACTTTGGGTGAAAAACTGTTTTTT; CDR3: CASSIGGTGTLGEKLFF; J: TRBJ1-4; D: TRBD1; V: TRBV5-1; size: few
DNA: TGTGCCAGCAGCGTACTAGCGGGAGTTACTGAGCAGTTCTTC; CDR3: CASSVLAGVTEQFF; J: TRBJ2-1; D: TRBD2; V: TRBV9; size: once
DNA: TGTGCCAGCAGCCCGTTGGGGGGGACGCCCGAGACCCAGTACTTC; CDR3: CASSPLGGTPETQYF; J: TRBJ2-5; D: TRBD2; V: TRBV7-3; size: .
DNA: TGTGCCAGCAGTTTATCCACGGGACAGGGGGCGGTCACTGAAGCTTTCTTT; CDR3: CASSLSTGQGAVTEAFF; J: TRBJ1-1; D: TRBD1; V: TRBV27; size: .
DNA: TGTGCCAGCAGCTCCACGGACAATGAGCAGTTCTTC; CDR3: CASSSTDNEQFF; J: TRBJ2-1; D: .; V: TRBV2; size: .
DNA: TGTGCCAGCAGCCCTACTAATGAAAAACTGTTTTTT; CDR3: CASSPTNEKLFF; J: TRBJ1-4; D: .; V: TRBV12-3/TRBV12-4; size: .
DNA: TGTGCCAGCAGCTCTCCAGGGGAAAAGTCCAAAAACATTCAGTACTTC; CDR3: CASSSPGEKSKNIQYF; J: TRBJ2-4; D: .; V: TRBV7-9; size: .
DNA: TGTGCCATCAGTGAGTCAAGGGAGGACACTGAAGCTTTCTTT; CDR3: CAISESREDTEAFF; J: TRBJ1-1; D: .; V: TRBV10-3; size: .
DNA: TGCAGCGTTGAAGGACTTAGCGGGAGATACCCCTACGAGCAGTACTTC; CDR3: CSVEGLSGRYPYEQYF; J: TRBJ2-7; D: TRBD2; V: TRBV29-1; size: once
DNA: TGTGCCAGCAGCGTAGGTCGGACAGGGGTCTACGAGCAGTACTTC; CDR3: CASSVGRTGVYEQYF; J: TRBJ2-7; D: TRBD1; V: TRBV9; size: .
DNA: TGCAGCGTCGCGGGACAGGGACTTACCTACGAGCAGTACTTC; CDR3: CSVAGQGLTYEQYF; J: TRBJ2-7; D: TRBD1; V: TRBV29-1; size: once
DNA: TGTGCCAGTCACCAGAGGGGGCTAGGTCAGCCCCAGCATTTT; CDR3: CASHQRGLGQPQHF; J: TRBJ1-5; D: TRBD1; V: TRBV19; size: .
DNA: TGTGCCATCAGTGGGGGCAGGGATCAGCCCCAGCATTTT; CDR3: CAISGGRDQPQHF; J: TRBJ1-5; D: .; V: TRBV10-3; size: .
DNA: TGTGCCAGCAGCCAAAGCACGGGAGGGCAGCCCCAGCATTTT; CDR3: CASSQSTGGQPQHF; J: TRBJ1-5; D: .; V: TRBV28; size: few
DNA: TGTGCCAGCAGCCCGACTAGCGGAAGCACAGATACGCAGTATTTT; CDR3: CASSPTSGSTDTQYF; J: TRBJ2-3; D: TRBD2; V: TRBV13; size: .
DNA: TGTGCCAGCAGTTTTCGGGACTCGAGCTCTGGAAACACCATATATTTT; CDR3: CASSFRDSSSGNTIYF; J: TRBJ1-3; D: .; V: TRBV6-6; size: .
DNA: TGTGCCAGCAGCCCGTATCAAGAGACCCAGTACTTC; CDR3: CASSPYQETQYF; J: TRBJ2-5; D: .; V: TRBV7-9; size: .
DNA: TGTGCCAGCAATAACAGGGTGGGCCCCTACAATGAGCAGTTCTTC; CDR3: CASNNRVGPYNEQFF; J: TRBJ2-1; D: .; V: TRBV6-5; size: .
DNA: TGTGCCACCAGTGATAGGGGCCTCGGGGAGCAGTACTTC; CDR3: CATSDRGLGEQYF; J: TRBJ2-7; D: .; V: TRBV24-1; size: few
DNA: TGTGCCAGCAGCTTAGCGACTAGCGGGAGAAAAAATGAGCAGTTCTTC; CDR3: CASSLATSGRKNEQFF; J: TRBJ2-1; D: TRBD2; V: TRBV7-9; size: .
DNA: TGTGCCAGCAGCGCAGGGAGGGTATCCGACTCTGGAAACACCATATATTTT; CDR3: CASSAGRVSDSGNTIYF; J: TRBJ1-3; D: .; V: TRBV9; size: few
DNA: TGTGCCACCAGCAGAGTGGGACTAGCGGGAGGGGGTAATGAGCAGTTCTTC; CDR3: CATSRVGLAGGGNEQFF; J: TRBJ2-1; D: TRBD2; V: TRBV15; size: once
DNA: TGTGCCAGCAGTAAACAGGGGAGAGGGACAGATACGCAGTATTTT; CDR3: CASSKQGRGTDTQYF; J: TRBJ2-3; D: TRBD1; V: TRBV28; size: once
DNA: TGCGCCAGCAGCTTGGACGCGGGAGGTGTCTACAATGAGCAGTTCTTC; CDR3: CASSLDAGGVYNEQFF; J: TRBJ2-1; D: TRBD2; V: TRBV5-1; size: .
DNA: TGTGCCAGCAGCTTGGGTCTGGGCACGAACACCGGGGAGCTGTTTTTT; CDR3: CASSLGLGTNTGELFF; J: TRBJ2-2; D: .; V: TRBV5-4; size: .
DNA: TGTGCCAGCAGCTTAGGGACTAGCGGCTACAATGAGCAGTTCTTC; CDR3: CASSLGTSGYNEQFF; J: TRBJ2-1; D: TRBD2; V: TRBV7-3; size: .
DNA: TGTGCCAGCAGTGCCTTCTCACTCGGGACAGGGTCCTACAATGAGCAGTTCTTC; CDR3: CASSAFSLGTGSYNEQFF; J: TRBJ2-1; D: TRBD1; V: TRBV6-1; size: .
DNA: TGTGCCACCAGTGATTTAGGGGGTAGGGGCTACACCTTC; CDR3: CATSDLGGRGYTF; J: TRBJ1-2; D: .; V: TRBV24-1; size: .
DNA: TGTGCCAGTAGCCAAGCAGGGACAACTAGCACAGATACGCAGTATTTT; CDR3: CASSQAGTTSTDTQYF; J: TRBJ2-3; D: .; V: TRBV19; size: .
DNA: TGTGCCAGCAGCCGACAGAAGGACGAGCAGTACTTC; CDR3: CASSRQKDEQYF; J: TRBJ2-7; D: .; V: TRBV11-2; size: .
DNA: TGTGCCAGCAGCACGACTAGCGGGGGCAATGAGCAGTTCTTC; CDR3: CASSTTSGGNEQFF; J: TRBJ2-1; D: TRBD2; V: TRBV11-2; size: few
DNA: TGTGCCAGCAGCACCTTACAGGGCTCTGGAAACACCATATATTTT; CDR3: CASSTLQGSGNTIYF; J: TRBJ1-3; D: .; V: TRBV7-8; size: .
DNA: TGCGCCAGCAGCCAAGCAGCGAGTAGTACTGAAGCTTTCTTT; CDR3: CASSQAASSTEAFF; J: TRBJ1-1; D: .; V: TRBV4-1; size: few
DNA: TGTGCCAGCAGTACAAACACCGGGGGTAACTATGGCTACACCTTC; CDR3: CASSTNTGGNYGYTF; J: TRBJ1-2; D: .; V: TRBV6-5; size: .
DNA: TGTGCCAGCAGCGTTGACAGGGTCGGGGAGACCCAGTACTTC; CDR3: CASSVDRVGETQYF; J: TRBJ2-5; D: TRBD1; V: TRBV9; size: few
DNA: TGCGCCAGCAGCTTGGAACGGGGAGGGGATGGCTACACCTTC; CDR3: CASSLERGGDGYTF; J: TRBJ1-2; D: .; V: TRBV5-1; size: .
DNA: TGTGCCAGCAGCCCGCAAGCAGGGGTGAACACTGAAGCTTTCTTT; CDR3: CASSPQAGVNTEAFF; J: TRBJ1-1; D: .; V: TRBV11-2; size: .